This T cell receptor beta chain was found in a study of blood T cell repertoires in COVID-19. Overall study context: COVID-19 samples collected from the United States, Italy and Spain covered acute and convalescent phases. PBMCs, B-cell-depleted T cells, or T cells were the source of the cDNA or gDNA that made up the material.

Individuals aged about 18 to 95 years were recruited from some 26 US areas. V gave up 0 bases and J gave up 8 bases; unmatched junction bases: 16. CDR1 is SGHAT, CDR2 FQNNGV, per germline. The CDR3 is made up of 18 amino acids. The repertoire was sequenced with immunoSEQ multiplex PCR; TCRdb's copy has only in-frame clones and lacks some. Seen here are a few hundred thousand clones, roughly 90% observed once, and the top ten hold about 3%. The receptor was isolated from a woman aged 45-59 years who had recovered from COVID-19. The specimen sequenced was PBMCs or T cells enriched from blood (not recorded which). V gene TRBV11-2 combines with J gene TRBJ2-3, with TRBD2 identical over 8 bases. The CDR3, as DNA: TGTGCCAGCAGCTTAGATCAGCCTAGCGGGCCCCTTAAGGGTACGCAGTATTTT. Translated: CASSLDQPSGPLKGTQYF. The full variable domain, its missing parts supplied by reference TRBV11-2 and TRBJ2-3, is EAGVAQSPRYKIIEKRQSVAFWCNPISGHATLYWYQQILGQGPKLLIQFQNNGVVDDSQLPKDRFSAERLKGVDSTLKIQPAKLEDSAVYLCASSLDQPSGPLKGTQYFGPGTRLTVL.